This T cell receptor beta chain was recovered during a study of regulatory dendritic cells for organ transplantation. Background on the study: Regulatory dendritic cells were monocyte-derived, receiving vitamin D3 on days 0 and 4 and IL-10 on day 4.

The protocol was immunoSEQ multiplex PCR, while the TCRdb copy is restricted to in-frame clones and leaves out a portion. This sample has approximately 9,300 clones, with 55% to 75% found just once. Sorted subsets were CFSE-labeled and cultured roughly 5 days with allogeneic dendritic cells. As regards this clone: Its cognate antigen is unknown.

The TCR sequence derives from a human donor in good health. The specimen was naive CD4+ T cells from blood cultured with dendritic cells. This sample's subset: CD45RA+ naive T cells.

This chain's CDR3 is CASSLLASGGDEQFF. The CDR3, as DNA: TGTGCCAGCAGCCTTTTGGCTAGCGGGGGGGATGAGCAGTTCTTC. V gene TRBV5-6 combines with J gene TRBJ2-1; 12 bases are a match to TRBD2. J was trimmed by 8 bases and V by 4 bases; bases with no gene match: 7. The CDR3 has 15 amino acids. From germline, CDR1 is SGHDT and CDR2 YYEEEE.